The 30 T cell receptor beta chains below were found in one sample sequenced in a study of shared clonotypes between healthy human individuals. Naive CD8 cells, CD45RO-negative and positively selected for CCR7, excluded terminally differentiated effector memory CD45RA+ cells. The method was immunoSEQ multiplex PCR; TCRdb's version includes in-frame clones alone and lacks a portion of them. The sample has a few million clones, about 93% seen once; the top ten hold about 1.7%. What was sequenced was naive CD8+ T cells from PBMCs. The receptors stem from a young man in good health. Some clones in this sample may be carry-over from other donors' samples.

This chain joins TRBV7-9 and TRBJ2-1; maybe TRBD2 (6 bases). The germline V gene has CDR1 SEHNR and CDR2 FQNEAQ (reference sequence). This CDR3 comprises 17 residues. V was clipped by 5 bases and J by 0 bases, with 17 bases between them. The CDR3 is CASSPWGSGGSYNEQFF. The CDR3 DNA follows: TGTGCCAGCAGCCCCTGGGGTAGCGGTGGCTCCTACAATGAGCAGTTCTTC.

This chain uses TRBV27 with TRBJ2-2; 8 bases map to TRBD1. Looked up from germline, CDR1 is MNHEY and CDR2 is SMNVEV (reference sequence). The CDR3 is 16 residues long. V gave up 4 bases and J gave up 4 bases; unmatched junction bases: 8. CDR3 sequence: CASSSRQGPPTGELFF. The CDR3 bases are TGTGCCAGCAGTTCCCGACAGGGGCCCCCCACCGGGGAGCTGTTTTTT.

This chain uses TRBV15 with TRBJ2-7, with D unclear. Germline V gene lookup returns CDR1 LNHNV and CDR2 YYDKDF (reference sequence). The CDR3 runs 13 residues. V was clipped by 8 bases and J by 3 bases, with 14 bases between them. In nucleotides, the CDR3 is TGTGCCACCTCTGACCGTATTCTCTACGAGCAGTACTTC. As protein: CATSDRILYEQYF.

The chain couples TRBV28 to TRBJ2-1; a possible D gene is TRBD2 (6 bases). This CDR3 region has 15 residues. CDR1 MDHEN and CDR2 SYDVKM come from the germline V gene. Trimming took 5 bases from V and 4 from J, leaving 15 bases between them. This chain's CDR3 is CASSAPIRGYNEQFF. The CDR3 nucleotides read TGTGCCAGCAGTGCTCCTATCCGGGGGTACAATGAGCAGTTCTTC. The full variable domain, in which reference TRBV28 and TRBJ2-1 provide the parts outside the CDR3, is DVKVTQSSRYLVKRTGEKVFLECVQDMDHENMFWYRQDPGLGLRLIYFSYDVKMKEKGDIPEGYSVSREKKERFSLILESASTNQTSMYLCASSAPIRGYNEQFFGPGTRLTVL.

This clone was detected once. The genes are TRBV25-1 and TRBJ1-1; D unclear. V lost 5 bases and J lost 5, with 15 bases in between. CDR3 length: 14 amino acids. Germline loops: CDR1 MGHDK, CDR2 SYGVNS. The CDR3 spells CASSFGELGTEAFF. CDR3 bases: TGTGCCAGCAGTTTTGGGGAGTTGGGTACTGAAGCTTTCTTT.

This chain joins TRBV12-5 and TRBJ2-2; D remains unclear. The CDR3 has 15 residues. Germline V gives CDR1 LGHNT, CDR2 FRNRAP. V shed 4 bases and J shed 2 bases, with 11 bases lying between them. CDR3 DNA sequence: TGTGCTAGTGGTTCCCCCTACGTTAACACCGGGGAGCTGTTTTTT. It encodes CASGSPYVNTGELFF.

About this clone: This CDR3 is also generated by other DNA sequences in the sample. V and J are TRBV27 and TRBJ2-7, with D tentatively TRBD2 (5 bases). The CDR3 is 13 amino acids. Deletions cut 3 bases from V and 4 bases from J, with 10 bases between. Per the germline V gene, CDR1 is MNHEY and CDR2 is SMNVEV (reference sequence). CDR3 loop: CASSFGSRYEQYF. The CDR3, as DNA: TGTGCCAGCAGTTTTGGGAGTCGGTACGAGCAGTACTTC.

For this clone: Other DNA sequences in the same sample also yield this CDR3. J is TRBJ2-7 and V is TRBV28; TRBD2 might be the D (7 bases). This CDR3 region has 14 residues. CDR1 MDHEN and CDR2 SYDVKM come from the germline V gene. V was trimmed by 5 bases and J by 3 bases, leaving 14 bases between them. DNA of the CDR3: TGTGCCAGCAGTCCCGGGGGGCTGAGCTACGAGCAGTACTTC. It translates to CASSPGGLSYEQYF.

This chain uses TRBV10-1 with TRBJ2-5, with 10 nucleotides matching TRBD2. This CDR3 spans 15 amino acids. With V trimmed by 2 bases and J by 9 bases, 9 bases remained unmatched. The germline V gene has CDR1 WNHNN and CDR2 SYGVQD (reference sequence). CDR3 sequence (DNA): TGCGCCAGCAGTGAGGGACTAGCGGACCGGGTGGCCCAGTACTTC. Protein sequence: CASSEGLADRVAQYF.

The chain uses TRBV5-1 and TRBJ1-1, with unresolved D. V lost 3 bases and J lost 8, with 14 bases in between. The CDR3 runs to 13 residues. Per the germline V gene, CDR1 is SGHRS and CDR2 is YFSETQ. CDR3 DNA: TGCGCCAGCAGCTCCCCTCTCAAGACCGAAGCTTTCTTT. The encoded protein is CASSSPLKTEAFF.

J is TRBJ2-1 and V is TRBV21-1. TRBV21-1 is flagged as a pseudogene. The CDR3 contains 16 residues. CDR3 residues: CASSNWRPNFYNEQFF. CDR3 coding DNA: TGTGCCAGCAGCAATTGGCGCCCTAATTTTTACAATGAGCAGTTCTTC.

With respect to this clone: The identical CDR3 is also encoded by other nucleotide sequences in the sample. The chain has TRBV27 and TRBJ1-1; TRBD1 might be the D (5 bases). The CDR3 has 13 amino acids. Germline V CDR1 and CDR2: MNHEY, SMNVEV (reference sequence). The V gene lost 2 bases and the J gene lost 5 bases, with 9 bases spanning the gap. CDR3 loop: CASSLGEGTEAFF. The CDR3 coding sequence is TGTGCCAGCAGTTTAGGCGAGGGGACTGAAGCTTTCTTT.

This rearrangement joins TRBV7-9 to TRBJ1-1, with TRBD1 identical over 11 bases. The V gene's germline CDR1 is SEHNR and CDR2 FQNEAQ (reference sequence). The junction had 6 bases not matched to a gene; V was cut back by 3 bases and J by 6 bases. The CDR3 covers 15 residues. The CDR3 is CASSFRLDRGPEAFF. In DNA form, the CDR3 reads TGTGCCAGCAGCTTCCGACTGGACAGGGGGCCTGAAGCTTTCTTT.

This clone appeared a few times. Different DNA sequences within this sample yield the same CDR3. V is TRBV29-1 and J is TRBJ1-1; 7 bases align to TRBD1. V gave up 4 bases and J gave up 4 bases; unmatched junction bases: 6. The CDR3 is 13 residues long. The germline V gene encodes CDR1 SQVTM and CDR2 ANQGSEA. The CDR3 DNA follows: TGCAGCGTTGTGGGAGGGGGCCTCACTGAAGCTTTCTTT. Amino acids: CSVVGGGLTEAFF. The whole variable domain, filled in from reference TRBV29-1 and TRBJ1-1, reads SAVISQKPSRDICQRGTSLTIQCQVDSQVTMMFWYRQQPGQSLTLIATANQGSEATYESGFVIDKFPISRPNLTFSTLTVSNMSPEDSSIYLCSVVGGGLTEAFFGQGTRLTVV.

This chain joins TRBV30 and TRBJ2-7; no firm D call. Trimming took 1 base from V and 0 from J, leaving 19 bases between them. This CDR3 has 17 amino acids. Germline V lookup: CDR1 GTSNPN, CDR2 SVGIG (reference sequence). This chain's CDR3 is CAWSGLSTPLYSYEQYF. The CDR3 nucleotides read TGTGCCTGGAGTGGCCTCTCGACACCACTTTACTCCTACGAGCAGTACTTC.

The chain has TRBV7-8 and TRBJ2-2; D may correspond to TRBD1 or TRBD2 (5 bases each). CDR3 length: 17 residues. Germline CDR1 SGHVS, CDR2 FQNEAQ. Trimming stripped 1 base from V and 6 bases from J, with 18 bases between. CDR3 DNA sequence: TGTGCCAGCAGCTTAGTTCTCCGGGGCCAGAGCCCCGGGGAGCTGTTTTTT. This translates into CASSLVLRGQSPGELFF.

V is TRBV11-2 and J is TRBJ1-1, with D unclear. V lost 2 bases and J lost 8, with 18 bases in between. This CDR3 is built from 15 residues. CDR1 is SGHAT, CDR2 FQNNGV, per germline. CDR3 sequence: CASSLSAGMPPEAFF. As DNA, the CDR3 is TGTGCCAGCAGCTTATCGGCCGGGATGCCCCCCGAAGCTTTCTTT.

The chain links TRBV28 to TRBJ2-7; 8 bases line up with TRBD2. The CDR3 runs to 14 residues. V dropped 5 bases and J dropped 1; count of bases not matched to a gene: 4. Germline values: CDR1 MDHEN, CDR2 SYDVKM. The CDR3, as DNA: TGTGCCAGCAGTAGAGCGGGAGCTTCCTACGAGCAGTACTTC. Its translation is CASSRAGASYEQYF.

This chain connects TRBV28 to TRBJ2-2; 7 nucleotides agree with TRBD1. This CDR3 region has 14 residues. Trimming at V came to 6 bases and at J to 5 bases, leaving 6 bases not matched to a gene. Germline CDR1 is MDHEN and CDR2 is SYDVKM. The chain's CDR3 is CASRWDRITGELFF. CDR3 coding DNA: TGTGCCAGCAGATGGGACAGAATTACCGGGGAGCTGTTTTTT.

This chain joins TRBV11-2 and TRBJ1-6, with D unclear. Per the germline V gene, CDR1 is SGHAT and CDR2 is FQNNGV. Trimming removed 1 base from V and 7 bases from J, with 8 bases in between. The CDR3 sequence is 14 residues long. The CDR3: CASSLVYANSPLHF. CDR3 in DNA: TGTGCCAGCAGCTTAGTGTATGCGAATTCACCCCTCCACTTT.

As concerns this clone: The sample carries other DNA sequences with the same CDR3. The chain combines TRBV7-9 with TRBJ2-7, with 9 bases matching TRBD1. The junction had 4 bases not matched to a gene; V was cut back by 5 bases and J by 2 bases. Germline lookup yields CDR1 SEHNR and CDR2 FQNEAQ (reference sequence). This CDR3 has 14 residues. The CDR3 DNA reads as TGTGCCAGCAGCCCCCGGGACAGGGCCTACGAGCAGTACTTC. It specifies CASSPRDRAYEQYF.

This rearrangement joins TRBV5-1 to TRBJ2-5; a possible D gene is TRBD2 (5 bases). From germline, CDR1 is SGHRS and CDR2 YFSETQ. The CDR3 extends over 16 amino acids. Between the trimmed V and J ends, which lost 0 bases and 4 bases, there was a span of 16 bases. CDR3 coding DNA: TGCGCCAGCAGCTTGGATGAGGGAGACACATTAGAGACCCAGTACTTC. Residues: CASSLDEGDTLETQYF.

The rearrangement links TRBV5-1 to TRBJ1-2; maybe TRBD1 (5 bases). V lost 6 bases and J lost 8, with 14 bases in between. The CDR3 has 12 amino acids. Germline CDR1 SGHRS, CDR2 YFSETQ. The DNA for the CDR3 is TGCGCCAGCACCGGAGGGGAGAACGGCTACACCTTC. The encoded protein is CASTGGENGYTF.

To note about this clone: This sample also contains other DNA sequences that code for the same CDR3. The rearrangement joins TRBV27 to TRBJ2-7, with a possible D match to TRBD1 (7 bases). CDR1 MNHEY and CDR2 SMNVEV come from the germline V gene (reference sequence). The CDR3 totals 14 residues. Trimming shortened V by 3 bases and J by 4 bases, and 13 bases separated the two germline ends. CDR3 bases: TGTGCCAGCAGTTTCGGCCAGGGGGGTTACGAGCAGTACTTC. Amino acids: CASSFGQGGYEQYF.

The V gene is TRBV7-3, the J gene TRBJ2-3; weak D call: TRBD2 (5 bases). The V end was cut by 5 bases, the J end by 5 bases, with 17 bases between. CDR1 and CDR2 (germline): SGHTA, FQGTGA. This CDR3 contains 15 residues. The CDR3 loop reads CASSLFAGRRDTQYF. The CDR3 DNA reads as TGTGCCAGCAGCCTCTTCGCGGGTCGACGAGATACGCAGTATTTT.

The chain carries TRBV6-1 and TRBJ2-2; no clear D. Germline V gene sequence: CDR1 MNHNS, CDR2 SASEGT. V was clipped by 8 bases and J by 3 bases, with 7 bases between them. This CDR3 comprises 12 residues. The CDR3 region has the DNA TGTGCCAGCGCTCGCGACACCGGGGAGCTGTTTTTT. Translating it yields CASARDTGELFF.

The rearrangement uses TRBV28 and TRBJ1-5, with D possibly being TRBD1 (5 bases). The CDR3 is 15 amino acids. The V end was cut by 2 bases, the J end by 6 bases, with 14 bases between. Germline V lookup: CDR1 MDHEN, CDR2 SYDVKM. This CDR3 reads CASSLRQGTIQPQHF. The DNA for the CDR3 is TGTGCCAGCAGTTTAAGGCAGGGTACAATTCAGCCCCAGCATTTT.

The V and J genes are TRBV29-1 and TRBJ2-7; TRBD1 aligns across 9 bases. Germline assignment: CDR1 SQVTM and CDR2 ANQGSEA. This CDR3 region has 13 residues. V was clipped by 5 bases and J by 5 bases; unmatched bases: 7. The CDR3 DNA sequence: TGCAGCGTTACAGGGGGCCGGGGCGACGAGCAGTACTTC. It encodes CSVTGGRGDEQYF.

The rearrangement uses TRBV4-1 and TRBJ2-7; 8 bases line up with TRBD1. The germline gives CDR1 MGHRA, CDR2 YSYEKL. The junction had 7 bases not matched to a gene; V was cut back by 6 bases and J by 0 bases. The CDR3 is made up of 15 amino acids. The DNA of the CDR3 is TGCGCCAGCAGTTTCAGGGACAGGCTCTCCTACGAGCAGTACTTC. Translating gives CASSFRDRLSYEQYF.

The chain joins TRBV6-5 to TRBJ2-7, with 10 bases fitting TRBD2. With 5 bases clipped from V and 0 bases from J, the junction kept 4 bases outside the gene matches. This CDR3 spans 15 amino acids. The germline CDR1 and CDR2 sequences are MNHEY and SVGAGI. CDR3 in amino acids: CASSPGLAHSYEQYF. In nucleotides, the CDR3 is TGTGCCAGCAGTCCGGGACTAGCGCACTCCTACGAGCAGTACTTC.